This TCR beta chain was documented in a study of blood T cell repertoires in COVID-19 (TCRdb year 2020). About the full investigation: Samples covering the acute and convalescent phases of COVID-19 were provided by collaborators in the United States, Italy and Spain. The prospective study material was composed of cDNA or gDNA derived from T cells, B-cell-depleted T cells, or PBMCs. A de-identified subject ID, COVID-19 status, age in years and sex were almost always included in the sample metadata. Deeply sampled blood TCRbeta repertoires from subjects exposed to, actively infected with, or recovered from COVID-19 were included in the dataset. HLA class I and class II types, where available, came from metadata supplied by the sample provider rather than from assay-based typing. The repertoires were released in a freely available public database intended as a resource for research on the immune response to SARS-CoV-2. The samples were drawn from two sources: the first 160 participants of the ongoing ImmuneRACE study, and 1,200 or so subjects contributed by 6 global collaborators. Beyond this particular receptor, the publication reports: The quantity of clinical and demographic metadata differed by source and by participant and was supplied without curation.

TCRbeta CDR3 regions were amplified from genomic DNA using the immunoSEQ Assay, a bias-controlled multiplex PCR. As for the authors' bioinformatics: Within the assay, amplification of reference gene primers was used to estimate how many nucleated cells each sample contained. To quantify the absolute abundance of each unique TCRbeta CDR3 rearrangement, sequence reads were collapsed and filtered. For each sample, productive Simpson clonality was calculated as the square root of Simpson's diversity index over productive rearrangements. In TCRdb, the immuneACCESS table is reduced to in-frame sequences with V and J assigned. These tables do not hold every clone; where another copy was compared, an unresolved V gene accounts for under half, and the others remain unexplained. V, J and clone size derive from that table, while D and trimming were established from the DNA sequence. A total of about 160,000 clones appear in this sample, around 80% of them only once. The ten largest clones represent approximately 8% of the sample.

From the cysteine through the phenylalanine, the CDR3 covers 14 amino acids. Of the read, only the CDR3 DNA is kept; its 42 bases are in frame from base 1. The germline V gene specifies MGHRA as CDR1 and YSYEKL as CDR2. Relative to germline, V is missing 0 bases and J is missing 4 bases, with 1 base of the junction outside any gene match. A note on this clone: Its recognized antigen is unknown. No quality values exist for individual bases; no much larger clone is one base distant.

The collaborating institutions used their own protocols to collect whole blood in K2EDTA tubes. For TCRbeta analysis, collaborators shipped samples in one of three forms: frozen whole blood, isolated PBMCs, or DNA extracted from either of those sample types. What was sequenced was peripheral blood. The chain links TRBV4-1 with TRBJ2-3; 7 bases in the middle match TRBD1. This receptor was identified in a man aged 55 to 70 with acute or convalescent COVID-19. At the DNA level, the sequence is TGCGCCAGCAGCCAAGAACAGGGGTCAGATACGCAGTATTTT. This codes for CASSQEQGSDTQYF.